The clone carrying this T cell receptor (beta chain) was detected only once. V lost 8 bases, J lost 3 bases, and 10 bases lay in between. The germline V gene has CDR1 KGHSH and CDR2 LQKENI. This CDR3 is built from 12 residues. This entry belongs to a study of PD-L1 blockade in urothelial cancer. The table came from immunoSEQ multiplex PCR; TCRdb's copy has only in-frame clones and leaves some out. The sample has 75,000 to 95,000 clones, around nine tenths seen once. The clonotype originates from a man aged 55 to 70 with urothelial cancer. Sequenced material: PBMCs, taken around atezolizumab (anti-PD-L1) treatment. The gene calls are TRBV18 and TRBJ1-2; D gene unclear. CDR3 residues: CASEYGDYGYTF. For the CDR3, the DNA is TGTGCCAGCGAGTACGGGGACTATGGCTACACCTTC.